Below are 4 T cell receptor beta chains sequenced from a single sample in a study of T-cell reconstitution after alpha-beta-depleted transplantation in children. The TCRbeta library incorporated unique molecular identifiers. TCRdb re-called the PCR reads through MiXCR, storing one row per CDR3 protein. The sample yields fewer than 250,000 distinct CDR3 sequences, about a sixth seen once. Sequencing used PBMCs, mostly from graft donor cells, obtained 360 days after TCRalphabeta/CD19-depleted stem cell transplant. The receptors stem from a male patient between 2 and 15 years old who had a stem cell transplant for acute lymphoblastic leukemia, so the T cells may come from the graft donor.

The J gene is TRBJ1-5, the V gene TRBV5-5; no reliable D call. V gave up 4 bases and J gave up 0 bases, with 8 bases separating them. Germline-derived CDR1 and CDR2 are SGHKS and YYEKEE (reference sequence). There are 14 residues in the CDR3. CDR3 nucleotide sequence: TGTGCCAGCAGCGTACGCGTTAGCAATCAGCCCCAGCATTTT. It yields the protein CASSVRVSNQPQHF.

The chain couples TRBV27 to TRBJ1-1; the D gene is possibly TRBD1 (5 bases). From germline, CDR1 is MNHEY and CDR2 SMNVEV (reference sequence). V was pared by 6 bases and J by 0 bases, with 17 bases between. This CDR3 has 16 amino acids. This chain's CDR3 is CASRHRDPRMNTEAFF. The CDR3 nucleotides read TGTGCCAGCAGGCACCGGGACCCCCGCATGAACACTGAAGCTTTCTTT.

This clonotype was seen only a few times. The rearrangement links TRBV10-3 to TRBJ1-6; TRBD1 matches 8 bases. This CDR3 contains 13 residues. Germline values: CDR1 ENHRY, CDR2 SYGVKD. J gave up 6 bases and V 6 bases, and 1 base lay outside the gene matches. The CDR3 is CAIRGTGNSPLHF. The DNA for the CDR3 is TGTGCCATCAGAGGGACAGGTAATTCACCCCTCCACTTT.

The sample holds a few counts of this clonotype. The chain combines TRBV2 with TRBJ2-1; D unclear. V lost 5 bases and J 10 bases, leaving 12 bases between the germline ends. Germline values: CDR1 SNHLY, CDR2 FYNNEI. The CDR3 length is 12 residues. The CDR3 here is CASSSDLREQFF. The CDR3 DNA reads as TGTGCCAGCAGTTCGGACCTAAGGGAGCAGTTCTTC.